This TCR beta chain derives from a study of CD4 T cells in relation to SARS-CoV-2 and coronaviruses. Looking at the study overall: TCR beta CDR3s were sequenced after roughly ten-day antigen culture of PBMCs.

On this clone: Its specificity is unknown.

CD4 enrichment then naive enrichment separated naive from memory CD4+ cells. Naive or memory CD4+ cells were cultured 1:1 with T cell-depleted PBMCs plus CEF. The CDR3 runs 11 residues. V lost 5 bases and J 6 bases, leaving 7 bases between the germline ends. Germline V gene data show CDR1 as MDHEN and CDR2 as SYDVKM. Clones were read by immunoSEQ multiplex PCR, and TCRdb kept only the in-frame ones, dropping some. Of 35,000 to 45,000 clones in the sample, 77% were seen once. The chain uses TRBV28 and TRBJ1-2; tentative D call: TRBD1 (6 bases). The sample comprised memory CD4+ T cells from PBMCs, cultured in vitro. The receptor was isolated from an adult with COVID-19. The CDR3 spells CASSRTDGYTF. As DNA, the CDR3 is TGTGCCAGCAGTCGGACAGATGGCTACACCTTC.